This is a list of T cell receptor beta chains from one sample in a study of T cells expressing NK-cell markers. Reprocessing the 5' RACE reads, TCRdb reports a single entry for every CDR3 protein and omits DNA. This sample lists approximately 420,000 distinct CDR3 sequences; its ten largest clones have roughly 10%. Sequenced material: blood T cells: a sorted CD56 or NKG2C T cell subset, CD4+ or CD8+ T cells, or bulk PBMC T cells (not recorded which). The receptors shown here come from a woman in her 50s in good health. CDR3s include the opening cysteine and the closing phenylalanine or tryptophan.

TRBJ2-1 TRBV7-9 CASSALPGEQFF
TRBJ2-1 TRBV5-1 CASSLSPQRYNEQFF
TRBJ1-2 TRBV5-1 CASSLGDGYYGYTF
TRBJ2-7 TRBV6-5 CASSYRRGSGAHPSEQYF
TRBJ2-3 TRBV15 CATSRDKGLAGVYTQYF
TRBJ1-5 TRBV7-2 CASSITGLGIQPQHF
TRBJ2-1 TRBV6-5 CASRQEGGRFYNEQFF
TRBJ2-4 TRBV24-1 CATSESLEAKNIQYF
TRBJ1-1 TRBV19 CASSISDRLNTEAFF
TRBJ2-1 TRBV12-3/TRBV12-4 CASSSGTGGQNGLSFF
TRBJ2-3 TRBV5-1 CASSPAAGVPDTQYF
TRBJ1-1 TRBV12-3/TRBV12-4 CASSPSGFYTEAFF
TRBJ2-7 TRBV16 CASGQGVSYEQYF
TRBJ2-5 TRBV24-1 CATSPGPLQETQYF
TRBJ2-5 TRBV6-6 CASSYYVGQETQYF
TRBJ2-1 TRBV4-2 CASSQVGGSGYNEQFF
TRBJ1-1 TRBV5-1 CASSSGTGEVGFF
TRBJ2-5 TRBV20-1 CSKGTSGRRETQYF
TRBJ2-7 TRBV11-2 CASSLARTSGSPHEQYF
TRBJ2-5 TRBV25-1 CASSEYAGARETQYF
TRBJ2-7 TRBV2 CASSNPSLAGVNEQYF
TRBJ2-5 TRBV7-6 CASSLAGWSTGVETQYF
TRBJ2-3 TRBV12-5 CASERDLTDTQYF
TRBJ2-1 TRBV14 CASSQVTGSYNEQFF
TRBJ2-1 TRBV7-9 CASSYARGLIGGYEYNEQFF
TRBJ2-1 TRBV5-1 CASSLVQGAYNEQFF
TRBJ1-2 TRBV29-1 CSVDGRGYRDTF
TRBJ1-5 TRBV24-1 CATSSGGAWDQPQHF
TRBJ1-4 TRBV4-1 CASTGGPTNEKLFF
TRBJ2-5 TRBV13 CASSSVGTSGKETQYF
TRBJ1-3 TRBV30 CAWNRVLDTIYF
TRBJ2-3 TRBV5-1 CASVAEHPSTDTQYF
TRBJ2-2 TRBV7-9 CASSFSSLPRGELFF
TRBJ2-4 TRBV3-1 CASTPSGLAKNIQYF
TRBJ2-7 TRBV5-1 CASSLTPGTSGTYEQYF
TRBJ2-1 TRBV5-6 CASSLYSGSYNEQFF
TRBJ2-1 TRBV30 CAWSVRTSGHNEQFF
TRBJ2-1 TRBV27 CASSARGNEQFF
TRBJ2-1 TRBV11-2 CASSLSGTDNEQFF
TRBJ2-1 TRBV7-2 CASSPTWLNEQFF
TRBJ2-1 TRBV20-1 CSARDRSGRYSNEQFF
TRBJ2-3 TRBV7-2 CASSLVLQGADTQYF
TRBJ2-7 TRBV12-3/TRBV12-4 CASSLSPLKEQYF
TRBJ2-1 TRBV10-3 CAISGREATSYNEQFF